Below, one T cell receptor beta chain is given with its context. What this receptor recognizes is not known. Per-base qualities were not stored, and no clone one base away is much larger. The CDR3 measures 16 amino acids from cysteine to phenylalanine. CDR3 DNA is the only sequence kept; it has 48 bases, read in frame from the first base. CDR1 is given as SGDLS and CDR2 as YYNGEE, both from the germline V gene. Cut back by 3 bases and 0 bases, the V and J ends lie 10 bases apart. The data stem from a study of blood T cell repertoires in COVID-19 (dated by TCRdb to the early 2020s). Describing the broader study: Collaborator samples came from the United States, Italy and Spain and covered acute and convalescent phases of COVID-19. The prospective study material was composed of cDNA or gDNA derived from T cells, B-cell-depleted T cells, or PBMCs. Subjects who had been exposed to COVID-19, were actively infected with it, or had recovered from it provided the deeply sampled blood TCRbeta repertoires that made up the dataset. The repertoires were made available in a free public database intended to serve as a resource for research on the immune response to SARS-CoV-2. Samples were obtained from the ongoing ImmuneRACE study (first 160 participants) and from 1,200 or so subjects provided by 6 global collaborators. A de-identified subject ID, COVID-19 status, age in years and sex were almost always included in the sample metadata. Where HLA class I and class II types were available, the types were taken from metadata supplied by the sample provider, not from assay-based typing.

Collaborating institutions collected whole blood in K2EDTA tubes following their own protocols. For TCRbeta analysis, collaborators shipped samples in one of three forms: frozen whole blood, isolated PBMCs, or DNA extracted from either of those sample types. Results the study describes overall, beyond this receptor: How much clinical and demographic metadata was included differed by source and by participant, and the metadata was provided uncurated.

TCRbeta CDR3 regions were amplified from genomic DNA by means of the immunoSEQ Assay, a bias-controlled multiplex PCR. Processing in the source paper ran as follows. The number of nucleated cells in each sample was estimated from the amplification of reference gene primers within the assay. To quantify the absolute abundance of each unique TCRbeta CDR3 rearrangement, sequence reads were collapsed and filtered. For each sample, productive Simpson clonality was calculated as the square root of Simpson's diversity index over productive rearrangements. TCRdb's version of the immuneACCESS table is confined to in-frame rearrangements and falls short of the full clone set. An unresolved V gene accounts for under half of the shortfall where checked; the remainder is of unknown origin. V and J calls and clone size follow that table, whereas D and trimming were derived from the DNA. Present in this sample are 70,000 to 75,000 clones, 90% of which were seen just once. The ten top clones hold just over 9% of the sample.

The rearranged segments are TRBV9 and TRBJ2-6, with no D gene named confidently. Input material: peripheral blood. The receptor was isolated from a human donor in a cohort sampled during active COVID-19. The DNA reads as follows: TGTGCCAGCAGCGCCACACTAAGCTCTGGGGCCAACGTCCTGACTTTC. It translates as CASSATLSSGANVLTF.